Listed below are T cell receptor beta chains from one sample, sequenced in a study of T-cell reconstitution after alpha-beta-depleted transplantation in children. TCRdb reprocessed the PCR reads via MiXCR and lists one record per CDR3 protein. The sample consists of fewer than 400,000 distinct CDR3 sequences, over 20% of them appearing once. Sequenced here: PBMCs, mostly from graft donor cells, sampled 180 days after TCRalphabeta/CD19-depleted stem cell transplant. The receptors originated from a male patient younger than 18 who had a stem cell transplant for acute lymphoblastic leukemia, so the T cells may come from the graft donor. Both conserved end residues are part of each CDR3. A D gene is named only where the DNA matches it firmly. Expanded clones are given a class, and other clones once, few, many or no size at all.

>TRBJ2-7|few|NA|TRBV15
TGTGCCACCAGCAGAAGATCAGGGGGGGGAAGGTACGAGCAGTACTTC
CATSRRSGGGRYEQYF
>TRBJ1-3|NA|NA|TRBV29-1
TGCAGCGCTCACAGGGATCCGGGAAACACCATATATTTT
CSAHRDPGNTIYF
>TRBJ2-7|few|TRBD2|TRBV27
TGTGCCAGCAGTCGGACTAGCGGGAGGCCCTCGAGCTCCTACGAGCAGTACTTC
CASSRTSGRPSSSYEQYF
>TRBJ1-2|NA|TRBD1|TRBV5-1
TGCGCCAGCAGCACGGACAGGGGCTATGGCTACACCTTC
CASSTDRGYGYTF
>TRBJ1-5|NA|TRBD1|TRBV7-2
TGTGCCAGCAGCTTAGGGACAGGGGTGCAGCCCCAGCATTTT
CASSLGTGVQPQHF
>TRBJ2-6|NA|NA|TRBV29-1
TGCAGCGCCTACTTGGCAGGCTCATCTGGGGCCAACGTCCTGACTTTC
CSAYLAGSSGANVLTF
>TRBJ2-3|NA|NA|TRBV9
TGTGCCAGCAGCGTAGTGAGCGGCAGCACAGATACGCAGTATTTT
CASSVVSGSTDTQYF
>TRBJ2-2|few|NA|TRBV27
TGTGCCAGCAGTTTAGAGGCTAGCGAGGGCGGTTATACCGGGGAGCTGTTTTTT
CASSLEASEGGYTGELFF
>TRBJ2-2|few|NA|TRBV12-3/TRBV12-4
TGTGCCAGCAGTTTTGGCCCTTTGAACACCGGGGAGCTGTTTTTT
CASSFGPLNTGELFF
>TRBJ1-1|NA|NA|TRBV28
TGTGCCAGCAGTTTTGGCATCTTTTCTTTCACTGAAGCTTTCTTT
CASSFGIFSFTEAFF
>TRBJ2-7|NA|TRBD1|TRBV12-3/TRBV12-4
TGTGCCAGCAGTATAAGACAGGGCTACGAGCCGTACTTC
CASSIRQGYEPYF